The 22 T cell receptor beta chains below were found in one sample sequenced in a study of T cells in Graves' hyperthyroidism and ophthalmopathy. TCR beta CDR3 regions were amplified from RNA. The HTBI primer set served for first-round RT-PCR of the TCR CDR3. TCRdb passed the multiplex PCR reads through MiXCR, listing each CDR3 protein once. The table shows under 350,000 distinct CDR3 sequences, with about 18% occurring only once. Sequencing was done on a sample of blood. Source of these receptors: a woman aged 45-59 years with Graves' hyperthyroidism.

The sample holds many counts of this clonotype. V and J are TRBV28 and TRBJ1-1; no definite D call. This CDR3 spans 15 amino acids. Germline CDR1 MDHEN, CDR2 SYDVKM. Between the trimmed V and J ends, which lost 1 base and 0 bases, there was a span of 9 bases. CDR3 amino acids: CASSLYPQMNTEAFF. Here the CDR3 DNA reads TGTGCCAGCAGTTTATACCCGCAAATGAACACTGAAGCTTTCTTT.

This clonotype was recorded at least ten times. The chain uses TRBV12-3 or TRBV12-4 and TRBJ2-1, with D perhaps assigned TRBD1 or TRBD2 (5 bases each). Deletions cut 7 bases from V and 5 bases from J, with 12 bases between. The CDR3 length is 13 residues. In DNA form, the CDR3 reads TGTGCCAGCATGGGACGGAATAACAATGAGCAGTTCTTC. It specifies CASMGRNNNEQFF.

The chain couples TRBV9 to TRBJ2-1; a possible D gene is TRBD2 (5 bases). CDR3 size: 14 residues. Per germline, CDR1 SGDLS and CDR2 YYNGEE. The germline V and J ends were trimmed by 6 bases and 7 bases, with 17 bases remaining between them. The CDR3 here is CASNRRGSENEQFF. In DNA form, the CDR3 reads TGTGCCAGCAATCGTCGGGGTAGCGAGAATGAGCAGTTCTTC.

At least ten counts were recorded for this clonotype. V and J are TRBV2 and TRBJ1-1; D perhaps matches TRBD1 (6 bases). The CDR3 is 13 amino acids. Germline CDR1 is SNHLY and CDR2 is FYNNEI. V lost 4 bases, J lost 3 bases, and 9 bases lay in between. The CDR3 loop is CASSANRDTEAFF. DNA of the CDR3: TGTGCCAGCAGTGCTAACAGGGACACTGAAGCTTTCTTT.

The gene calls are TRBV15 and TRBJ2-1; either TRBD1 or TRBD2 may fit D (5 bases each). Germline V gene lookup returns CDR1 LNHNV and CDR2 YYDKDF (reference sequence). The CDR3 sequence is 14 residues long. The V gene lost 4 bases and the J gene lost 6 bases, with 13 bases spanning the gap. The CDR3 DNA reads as TGTGCCACCAGCACCCCCGGGGCCGGCAATGAGCAGTTCTTC. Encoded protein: CATSTPGAGNEQFF.

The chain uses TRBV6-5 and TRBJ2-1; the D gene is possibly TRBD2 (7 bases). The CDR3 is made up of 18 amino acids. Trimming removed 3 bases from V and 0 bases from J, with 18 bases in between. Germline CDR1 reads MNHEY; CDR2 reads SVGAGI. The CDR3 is CASSYSSTAGASYNEQFF. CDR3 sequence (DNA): TGTGCCAGCAGTTATTCCAGCACCGCGGGGGCCTCCTACAATGAGCAGTTCTTC.

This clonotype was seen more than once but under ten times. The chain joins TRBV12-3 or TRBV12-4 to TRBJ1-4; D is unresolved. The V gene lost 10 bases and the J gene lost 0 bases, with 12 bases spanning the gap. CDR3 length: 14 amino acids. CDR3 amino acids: CANEWPSTNEKLFF. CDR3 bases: TGTGCCAACGAATGGCCATCAACTAATGAAAAACTGTTTTTT.

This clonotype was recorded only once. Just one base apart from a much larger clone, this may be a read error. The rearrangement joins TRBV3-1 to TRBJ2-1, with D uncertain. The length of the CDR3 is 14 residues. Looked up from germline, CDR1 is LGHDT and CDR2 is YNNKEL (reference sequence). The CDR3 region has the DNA TGTGCCAGCGGCCAAGGATCCGTGTACAATGAGCAGTTCTTC. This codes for CASGQGSVYNEQFF.

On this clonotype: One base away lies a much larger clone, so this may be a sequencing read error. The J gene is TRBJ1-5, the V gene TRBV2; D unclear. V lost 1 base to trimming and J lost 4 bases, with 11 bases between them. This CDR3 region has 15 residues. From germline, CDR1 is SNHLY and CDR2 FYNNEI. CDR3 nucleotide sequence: TGTGCCAGCAGTGAAGAGAGACGGTCTAATCAGCCCCAGCATTTT. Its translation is CASSEERRSNQPQHF.

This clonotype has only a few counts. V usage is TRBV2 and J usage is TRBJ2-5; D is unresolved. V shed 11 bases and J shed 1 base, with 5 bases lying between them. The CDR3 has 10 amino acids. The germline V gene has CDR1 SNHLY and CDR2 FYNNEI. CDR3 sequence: CAGSQETQYF. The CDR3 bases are TGTGCCGGCTCCCAAGAGACCCAGTACTTC.

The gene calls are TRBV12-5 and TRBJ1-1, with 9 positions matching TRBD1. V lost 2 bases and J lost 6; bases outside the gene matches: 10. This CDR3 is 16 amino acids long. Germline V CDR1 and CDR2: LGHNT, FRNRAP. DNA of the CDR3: TGTGCTAGTGGTTTGTCCCCCGGGACAGGGTTCTCTGAAGCTTTCTTT. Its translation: CASGLSPGTGFSEAFF.

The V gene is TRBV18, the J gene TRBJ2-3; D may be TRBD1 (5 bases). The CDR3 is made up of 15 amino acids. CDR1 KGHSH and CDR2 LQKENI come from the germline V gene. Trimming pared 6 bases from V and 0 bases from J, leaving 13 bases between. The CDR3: CASSPGHPSTDTQYF. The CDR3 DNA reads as TGTGCCAGCTCGCCAGGACACCCTAGCACAGATACGCAGTATTTT.

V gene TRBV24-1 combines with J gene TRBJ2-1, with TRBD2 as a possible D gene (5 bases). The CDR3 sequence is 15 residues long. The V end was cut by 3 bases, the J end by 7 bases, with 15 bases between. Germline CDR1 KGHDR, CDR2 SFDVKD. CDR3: CATSDPQWSGNEQFF. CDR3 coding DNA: TGTGCCACCAGTGATCCCCAGTGGTCGGGAAATGAGCAGTTCTTC.

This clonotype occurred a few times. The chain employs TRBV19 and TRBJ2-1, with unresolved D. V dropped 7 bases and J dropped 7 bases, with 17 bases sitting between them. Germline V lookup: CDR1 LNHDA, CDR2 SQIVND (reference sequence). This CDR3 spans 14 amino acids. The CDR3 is CASNPSGLANEQFF. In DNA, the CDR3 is TGTGCCAGTAACCCCTCCGGGCTGGCGAATGAGCAGTTCTTC.

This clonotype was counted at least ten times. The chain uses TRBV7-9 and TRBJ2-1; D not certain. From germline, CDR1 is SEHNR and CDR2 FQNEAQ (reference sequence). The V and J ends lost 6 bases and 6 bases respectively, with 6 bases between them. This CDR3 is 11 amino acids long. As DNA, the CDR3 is TGTGCCAGCAGTTCAGGCAATGAGCAGTTCTTC. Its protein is CASSSGNEQFF.

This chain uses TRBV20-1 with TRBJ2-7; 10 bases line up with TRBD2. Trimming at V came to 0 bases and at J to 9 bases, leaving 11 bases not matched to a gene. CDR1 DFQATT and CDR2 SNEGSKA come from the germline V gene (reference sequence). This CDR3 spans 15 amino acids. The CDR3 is CSARESGRAGLGQYF. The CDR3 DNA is TGCAGTGCTAGAGAGAGCGGGAGGGCCGGCTTGGGGCAGTACTTC.

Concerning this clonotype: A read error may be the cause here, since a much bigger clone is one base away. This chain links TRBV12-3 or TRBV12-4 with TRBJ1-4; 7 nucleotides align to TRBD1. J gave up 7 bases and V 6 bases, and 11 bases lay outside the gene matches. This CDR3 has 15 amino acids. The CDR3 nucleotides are TGTGCCAGCAGCCTACGACAGGGTGGCGGTGAAAAACTGTTTTTT. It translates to CASSLRQGGGEKLFF.

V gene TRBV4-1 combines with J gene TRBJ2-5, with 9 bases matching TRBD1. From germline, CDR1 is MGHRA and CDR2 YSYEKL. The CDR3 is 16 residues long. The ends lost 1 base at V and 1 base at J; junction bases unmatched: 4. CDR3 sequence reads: CASSQGQGQGQETQYF. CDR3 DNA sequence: TGCGCCAGCAGCCAAGGTCAGGGACAGGGCCAAGAGACCCAGTACTTC.

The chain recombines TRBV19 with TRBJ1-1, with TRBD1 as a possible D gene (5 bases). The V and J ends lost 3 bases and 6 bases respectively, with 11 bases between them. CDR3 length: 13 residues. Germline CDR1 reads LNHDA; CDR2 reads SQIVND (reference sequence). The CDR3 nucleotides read TGTGCCAGTAGTATTTCTCGGGGGGCTGAAGCTTTCTTT. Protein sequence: CASSISRGAEAFF.

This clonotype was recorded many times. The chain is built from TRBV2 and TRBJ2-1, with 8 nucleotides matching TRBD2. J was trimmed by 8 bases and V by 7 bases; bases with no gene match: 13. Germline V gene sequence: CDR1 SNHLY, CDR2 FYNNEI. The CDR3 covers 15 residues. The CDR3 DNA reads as TGTGCCAGCACCCCAGCCTTAGCGGGACGGCATGAGCAGTTCTTC. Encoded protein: CASTPALAGRHEQFF.

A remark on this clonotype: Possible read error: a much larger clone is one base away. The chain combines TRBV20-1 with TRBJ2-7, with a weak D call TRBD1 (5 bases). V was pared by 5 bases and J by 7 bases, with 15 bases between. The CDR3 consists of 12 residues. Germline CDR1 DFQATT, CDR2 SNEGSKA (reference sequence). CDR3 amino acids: CSARTGKPEQYF. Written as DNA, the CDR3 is TGCAGTGCTCGTACAGGAAAACCTGAGCAGTACTTC.

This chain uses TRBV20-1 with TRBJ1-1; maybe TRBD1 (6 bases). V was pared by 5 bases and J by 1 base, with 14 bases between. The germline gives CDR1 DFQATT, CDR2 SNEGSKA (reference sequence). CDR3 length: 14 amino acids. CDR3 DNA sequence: TGCAGTGCTCTAAAGGGACATCCGAACACTGAAGCTTTCTTT. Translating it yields CSALKGHPNTEAFF.